This TCR beta chain was sequenced in a study of technical replicates of blood from a handful of donors. Measured with immunoSEQ multiplex PCR; TCRdb has only the in-frame clones, and not every one. The table lists about 76,000 clones, approximately 96% of them singletons. This CDR3 comprises 13 residues. After removal of 7 bases from V and 3 bases from J, the junction contained 5 bases not matched to a gene. Germline CDR1 reads MGHRA; CDR2 reads YSYEKL. This clonotype originated in a human donor in good health. This chain uses TRBV4-1 with TRBJ1-1, with TRBD1 matching over 7 bases. The specimen sequenced was T cells isolated from PBMCs. Here the CDR3 DNA reads TGCGCCAGCAAAAATACAGGGGACACTGAAGCTTTCTTT. Its translation: CASKNTGDTEAFF.